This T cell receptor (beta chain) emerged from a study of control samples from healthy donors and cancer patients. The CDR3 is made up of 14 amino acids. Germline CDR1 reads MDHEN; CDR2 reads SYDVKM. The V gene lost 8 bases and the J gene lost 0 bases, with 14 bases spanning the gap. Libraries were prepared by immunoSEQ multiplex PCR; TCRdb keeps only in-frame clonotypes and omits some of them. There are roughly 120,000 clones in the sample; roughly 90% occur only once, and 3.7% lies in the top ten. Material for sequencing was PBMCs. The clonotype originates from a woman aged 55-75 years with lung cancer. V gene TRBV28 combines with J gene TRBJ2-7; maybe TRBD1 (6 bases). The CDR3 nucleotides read TGTGCCAGCCTCCAGGGGCCGGGCTCCTACGAGCAGTACTTC. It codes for CASLQGPGSYEQYF.